These T cell receptor beta chains were read from a single sample in a study of CD8+CD57+ T cells in acquired aplastic anemia. TCRdb reprocessed the reads via MiXCR and lists one record per CDR3 protein. The table records 450,000 to 550,000 distinct CDR3 sequences, less than 35% of them present only once. Sample: sorted CD4+, CD8+, or CD8+CD57+ T cells (not recorded which) from PBMCs. The origin of the receptors is a human donor with aplastic anemia. CDR3s include the opening cysteine and the closing phenylalanine or tryptophan. Each record gives: D gene, J gene, CDR3 length, V gene, clone size, CDR3 protein, CDR3 DNA. The D gene is left open where the match is weak. Size values are once, few and many counts, or a class for expanded clones, and some rows have none.

TRBD2 TRBJ2-3 16 TRBV11-2 few CASSLLGSGITDTQYF TGTGCCAGCAGCTTGTTAGGTAGCGGGATCACAGATACGCAGTATTTT
- TRBJ1-2 14 TRBV6-5 few CASSYGRREYGYTF TGTGCCAGCAGTTACGGGCGTCGAGAATATGGCTACACCTTC
- TRBJ1-1 13 TRBV2 many CASSTETGYEAFF TGTGCCAGCAGTACAGAGACAGGATATGAAGCTTTCTTT
- TRBJ1-6 13 TRBV9 many CASSPVPEDPLHF TGTGCCAGCAGCCCGGTCCCGGAGGATCCCCTCCACTTT
TRBD2 TRBJ2-7 15 TRBV24-1 - CATSQLAGAGYEQYF TGTGCCACCAGTCAACTAGCGGGAGCAGGTTACGAGCAGTACTTC
- TRBJ2-1 13 TRBV7-2 - CASSFGRFNEQFF TGTGCCAGCAGCTTCGGAAGGTTCAATGAGCAGTTCTTC
- TRBJ1-6 16 TRBV15 - CASSLQEGPGGSPLHF TGTGCCAGCTCACTCCAAGAGGGACCCGGGGGTTCACCCCTCCACTTT
- TRBJ1-5 15 TRBV10-3 few CASYGTTPSNQPQHF TGTGCCAGCTATGGGACGACCCCCAGCAATCAGCCCCAGCATTTT
- TRBJ2-7 13 TRBV7-8 few CASSLGGSWEQYF TGTGCCAGCAGCTTGGGTGGCAGTTGGGAGCAGTACTTC
TRBD2 TRBJ2-7 16 TRBV5-1 once CASSLEGLAGENEQHF TGCGCCAGCAGCTTGGAGGGACTAGCGGGAGAGAACGAGCAGCACTTC
- TRBJ2-1 15 TRBV5-1 - CASSLRTGYRNEQFF TGCGCCAGCAGCTTACGTACAGGGTACAGGAATGAGCAGTTCTTC
- TRBJ2-1 11 TRBV18 few CASSGENEQFF TGTGCCAGCTCAGGGGAAAATGAGCAGTTCTTC
TRBD2 TRBJ2-7 15 TRBV9 many CASSVAAGGSYEQYF TGTGCCAGCAGCGTAGCGGCGGGAGGTTCGTACGAGCAGTACTTC
- TRBJ2-3 16 TRBV12-3/TRBV12-4 few CASSLGLLTSTDTQYF TGTGCCAGCAGTTTGGGACTCCTAACTAGCACAGATACGCAGTATTTT
TRBD1 TRBJ1-1 14 TRBV10-3 - CAIREGTGSTEAFF TGTGCCATCAGGGAAGGGACAGGGAGCACTGAAGCTTTCTTT
- TRBJ1-5 18 TRBV7-2 - CVSSLARGSGLSNQPQHF TGTGTCAGCAGCTTAGCTCGGGGGAGCGGGCTTAGCAATCAGCCCCAGCATTTT
TRBD1 TRBJ1-1 13 TRBV10-3 few CAISYRGGTEAFF TGTGCCATCAGTTACAGGGGAGGCACTGAAGCTTTCTTT
- TRBJ1-1 13 TRBV12-3/TRBV12-4 - CASRARGGTEAFF TGTGCCAGCAGGGCCCGGGGTGGGACTGAAGCTTTCTTT
- TRBJ1-2 13 TRBV25-1 - CASSSSGYYGYTF TGTGCCAGCAGCTCGTCAGGATATTATGGCTACACCTTC
- TRBJ2-5 13 TRBV29-1 many CSVVRLGEETQYF TGCAGCGTCGTAAGGCTGGGAGAAGAGACCCAGTACTTC
- TRBJ2-7 16 TRBV27 - CASSLGDLRSSYEQYF TGTGCCAGCAGCCTAGGAGACTTAAGGAGCTCCTACGAGCAGTACTTC
- TRBJ1-2 15 TRBV6-5 - CASSYSNTGQYGYTF TGTGCCAGCAGTTACTCGAACACGGGGCAATATGGCTACACCTTC
- TRBJ1-1 14 TRBV2 - CASSEKVGSTEAFF TGTGCCAGCAGCGAGAAAGTTGGGAGCACTGAAGCTTTCTTT
- TRBJ1-2 14 TRBV7-2 - CASSFNRVINGYTF TGTGCCAGCAGCTTCAACAGGGTGATTAATGGCTACACCTTC
- TRBJ2-1 13 TRBV7-9 many CASSRGQLNEQFF TGTGCCAGCAGCCGCGGACAGCTCAATGAGCAGTTCTTC
- TRBJ1-5 13 TRBV6-1 many CASRPDADQPQHF TGTGCCAGCAGACCGGACGCCGATCAGCCCCAGCATTTT
- TRBJ2-7 12 TRBV30 few CAWSLSSYEQYF TGTGCCTGGAGTTTGAGTTCCTACGAGCAGTACTTC
- TRBJ1-1 14 TRBV7-9 few CASSLVSRSTEAFF TGTGCCAGCAGCTTAGTGTCGAGGAGCACTGAAGCTTTCTTT
- TRBJ2-3 17 TRBV7-8 many CASRIYGGGGTTDTQYF TGTGCCAGCAGGATCTATGGGGGCGGGGGAACCACAGATACGCAGTATTTT
TRBD2 TRBJ2-5 18 TRBV5-1 - CASSLSGLAARWVETQYF TGCGCCAGCAGCTTGTCGGGACTAGCGGCCCGGTGGGTGGAGACCCAGTACTTC
TRBD2 TRBJ2-3 21 TRBV4-1 - CASSQDRQLAGYEAGTDTQYF TGCGCCAGCAGCCAAGATCGCCAACTAGCGGGATATGAAGCGGGGACAGATACGCAGTATTTT
- TRBJ1-2 14 TRBV25-1 many CASSEYRAGDGYTF TGTGCCAGCAGTGAATATAGGGCAGGGGATGGCTACACCTTC
- TRBJ1-5 14 TRBV6-1 many CASSDTRGKQPQHF TGTGCCAGCAGCGACACCAGAGGTAAACAGCCCCAGCATTTT
TRBD2 TRBJ2-7 15 TRBV5-8 - CASSWGLAGHYEQYF TGTGCCAGCAGCTGGGGACTAGCGGGACACTACGAGCAGTACTTC
- TRBJ1-1 11 TRBV5-6 - CASSLEGWAFF TGTGCCAGCAGCTTGGAGGGGTGGGCTTTCTTT
- TRBJ1-2 13 TRBV6-1 many CASSLTTGNGYTF TGTGCCAGCAGCCTTACCACAGGGAATGGCTACACCTTC
- TRBJ2-7 13 TRBV9 many CASSVASEGPEYF TGTGCCAGCAGCGTAGCTTCGGAGGGACCGGAGTACTTC
- TRBJ1-5 16 TRBV6-5 few CASSYFGQGEEQPQHF TGTGCCAGCAGTTACTTCGGGCAGGGCGAGGAGCAGCCCCAGCATTTT
- TRBJ2-5 14 TRBV10-1 - CASSEQGHQETQYF TGTGCCAGCAGTGAACAGGGACACCAAGAGACCCAGTACTTC
- TRBJ1-2 13 TRBV2 - CASRTVENYGYTF TGTGCCAGCAGGACAGTAGAGAACTATGGCTACACCTTC
- TRBJ2-7 17 TRBV11-1 - CASSLAGESGTSYEQYF TGTGCCAGCAGCTTAGCCGGGGAGAGCGGTACTTCCTACGAGCAGTACTTC
- TRBJ1-2 15 TRBV4-1 - CASSQEGGSPSGYTF TGCGCCAGCAGCCAAGAAGGGGGGAGCCCGTCTGGCTACACCTTC
- TRBJ1-2 12 TRBV6-1 many CASRNGQSGYTF TGTGCCAGCAGGAACGGACAGAGCGGCTACACCTTC
TRBD1 TRBJ2-1 15 TRBV29-1 many CSVTRETGPYNEQFF TGCAGCGTTACCCGCGAGACAGGGCCTTACAATGAGCAGTTCTTC
- TRBJ2-7 13 TRBV5-8 - CASSWAGAYEQYF TGTGCCAGCAGCTGGGCCGGCGCCTACGAGCAGTACTTC
TRBD1 TRBJ2-1 15 TRBV7-9 - CASSSRDRVGREQFF TGTGCCAGCAGCTCCCGGGACAGGGTTGGTCGGGAGCAGTTCTTC
- TRBJ2-1 14 TRBV6-2/TRBV6-3 - CASSPQGQPNEQFF TGTGCCAGCAGCCCACAGGGCCAGCCCAATGAGCAGTTCTTC
- TRBJ1-5 16 TRBV12-3/TRBV12-4 - CASSLRSGSGNQPQHF TGTGCCAGCAGTTTAAGGTCGGGTTCGGGCAATCAGCCCCAGCATTTT
TRBD2 TRBJ2-1 16 TRBV25-1 - CASSEVTSGVPNEQFF TGTGCCAGCAGTGAAGTTACTAGCGGGGTACCCAATGAGCAGTTCTTC
- TRBJ2-7 14 TRBV5-8 few CASSFGDSTYEQYF TGTGCCAGCAGCTTTGGCGACAGCACCTACGAGCAGTACTTC
- TRBJ1-2 15 TRBV2 - CASSEGKGLNYGYTF TGTGCCAGCAGTGAAGGGAAGGGCCTTAACTATGGCTACACCTTC
- TRBJ1-1 11 TRBV7-9 few CASARDTEAFF TGTGCCAGCGCCCGGGACACTGAAGCTTTCTTT
TRBD1 TRBJ2-7 15 TRBV6-1 - CASSEMRRQGYEQYF TGTGCCAGCAGTGAAATGAGGAGACAGGGGTACGAGCAGTACTTC
- TRBJ1-1 14 TRBV7-6 - CASNLAYGDRGAFF TGTGCCAGCAACTTAGCGTACGGTGATCGTGGAGCTTTCTTT
- TRBJ2-1 17 TRBV9 - CASSDSRGYDTYNEQFF TGTGCCAGCAGCGACTCCAGGGGCTACGACACCTACAATGAGCAGTTCTTC
TRBD2 TRBJ2-3 15 TRBV7-6 - CASSLTSGGVDTQYF TGTGCCAGCAGCTTAACTAGCGGGGGGGTAGATACGCAGTATTTT
TRBD1 TRBJ2-5 15 TRBV15 many CATSWTGALQETQYF TGTGCCACCAGCTGGACAGGGGCCCTCCAAGAGACCCAGTACTTC
- TRBJ1-3 14 TRBV19 many CASSIGNFGNTIYF TGTGCCAGTAGTATCGGCAACTTCGGGAACACCATATATTTT
TRBD1 TRBJ1-5 14 TRBV10-3 many CAISEMGQNQPQHF TGTGCCATCAGTGAGATGGGACAGAATCAGCCCCAGCATTTT
TRBD1 TRBJ1-6 15 TRBV18 - CASSRIPGGSSPLHF TGTGCCAGCTCACGAATACCAGGGGGTAGTTCACCCCTCCACTTT